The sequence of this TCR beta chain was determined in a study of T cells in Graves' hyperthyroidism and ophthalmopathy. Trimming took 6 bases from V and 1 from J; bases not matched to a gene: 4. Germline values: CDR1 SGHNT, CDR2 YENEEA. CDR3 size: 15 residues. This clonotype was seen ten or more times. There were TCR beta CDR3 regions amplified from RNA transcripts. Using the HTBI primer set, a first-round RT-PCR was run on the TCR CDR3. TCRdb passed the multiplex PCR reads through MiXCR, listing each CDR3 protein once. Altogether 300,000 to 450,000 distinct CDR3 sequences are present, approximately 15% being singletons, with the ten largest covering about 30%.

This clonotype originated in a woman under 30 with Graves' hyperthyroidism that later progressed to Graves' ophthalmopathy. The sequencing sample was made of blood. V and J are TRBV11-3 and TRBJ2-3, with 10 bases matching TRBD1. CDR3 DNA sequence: TGTGCCAGCAGTCTGACAGGGGGCCGCACAGATACGCAGTATTTT. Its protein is CASSLTGGRTDTQYF.